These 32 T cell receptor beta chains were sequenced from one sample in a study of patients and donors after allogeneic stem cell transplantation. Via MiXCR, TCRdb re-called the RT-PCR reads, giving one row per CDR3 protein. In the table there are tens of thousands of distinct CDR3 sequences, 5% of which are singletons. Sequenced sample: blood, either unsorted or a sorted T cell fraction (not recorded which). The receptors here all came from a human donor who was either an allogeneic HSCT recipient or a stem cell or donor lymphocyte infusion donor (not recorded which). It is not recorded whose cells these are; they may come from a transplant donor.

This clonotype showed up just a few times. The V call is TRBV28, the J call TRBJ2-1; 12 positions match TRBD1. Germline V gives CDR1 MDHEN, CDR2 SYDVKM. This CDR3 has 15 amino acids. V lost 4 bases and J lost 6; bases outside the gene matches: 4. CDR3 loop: CASSSPGQGANEQFF. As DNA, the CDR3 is TGTGCCAGCAGTTCTCCGGGACAGGGGGCCAATGAGCAGTTCTTC.

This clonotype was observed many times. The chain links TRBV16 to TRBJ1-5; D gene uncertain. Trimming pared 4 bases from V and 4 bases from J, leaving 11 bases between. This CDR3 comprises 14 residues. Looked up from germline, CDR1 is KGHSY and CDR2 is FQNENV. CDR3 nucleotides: TGTGCCAGCAGCCCGGGGAGAGAAAATCAGCCCCAGCATTTT. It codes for CASSPGRENQPQHF.

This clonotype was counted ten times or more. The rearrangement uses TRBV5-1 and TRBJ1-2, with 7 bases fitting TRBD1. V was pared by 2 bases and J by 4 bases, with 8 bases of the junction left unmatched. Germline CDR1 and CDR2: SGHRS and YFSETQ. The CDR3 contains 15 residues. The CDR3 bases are TGCGCCAGCAGCTTACAAGGGGGCCACTCCTATGGCTACACCTTC. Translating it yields CASSLQGGHSYGYTF.

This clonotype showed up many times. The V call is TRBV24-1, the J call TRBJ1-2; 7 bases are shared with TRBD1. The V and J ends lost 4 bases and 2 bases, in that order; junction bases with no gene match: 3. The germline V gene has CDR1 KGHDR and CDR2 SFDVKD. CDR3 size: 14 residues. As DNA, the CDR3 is TGTGCCACCAGTGACCACAGGGGAAACTATGGCTACACCTTC. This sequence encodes CATSDHRGNYGYTF.

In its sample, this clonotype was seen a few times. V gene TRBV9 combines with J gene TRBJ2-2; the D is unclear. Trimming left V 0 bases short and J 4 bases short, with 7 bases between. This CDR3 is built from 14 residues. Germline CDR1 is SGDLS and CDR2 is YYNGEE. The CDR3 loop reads CASSVGPITGELFF. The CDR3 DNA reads TGTGCCAGCAGCGTAGGACCGATCACCGGGGAGCTGTTTTTT.

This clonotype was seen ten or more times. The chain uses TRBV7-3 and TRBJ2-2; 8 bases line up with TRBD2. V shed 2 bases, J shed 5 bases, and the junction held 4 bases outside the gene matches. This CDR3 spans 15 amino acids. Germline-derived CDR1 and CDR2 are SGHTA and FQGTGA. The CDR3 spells CASSLGTSKTGELFF. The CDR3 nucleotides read TGTGCCAGCAGCTTAGGGACTAGTAAAACCGGGGAGCTGTTTTTT.

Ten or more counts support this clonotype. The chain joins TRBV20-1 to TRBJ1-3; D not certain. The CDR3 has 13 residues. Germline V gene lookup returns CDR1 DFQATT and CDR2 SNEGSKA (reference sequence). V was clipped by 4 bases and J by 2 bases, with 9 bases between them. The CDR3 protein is CSAKEGTGNTIYF. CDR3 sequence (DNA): TGCAGTGCTAAGGAGGGAACTGGAAACACCATATATTTT.

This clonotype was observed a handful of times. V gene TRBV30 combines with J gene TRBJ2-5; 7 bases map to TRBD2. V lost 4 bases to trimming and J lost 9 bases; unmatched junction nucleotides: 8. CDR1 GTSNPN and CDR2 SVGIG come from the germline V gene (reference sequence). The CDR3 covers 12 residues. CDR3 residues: CAWNLDGGAQYF. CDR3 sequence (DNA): TGTGCCTGGAACCTAGATGGGGGGGCCCAGTACTTC. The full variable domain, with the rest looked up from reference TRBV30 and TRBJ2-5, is SQTIHQWPATLVQPVGSPLSLECTVEGTSNPNLYWYRQAAGRGLQLLFYSVGIGQISSEVPQNLSASRPQDRQFILSSKKLLLSDSGFYLCAWNLDGGAQYFGPGTRLLVL.

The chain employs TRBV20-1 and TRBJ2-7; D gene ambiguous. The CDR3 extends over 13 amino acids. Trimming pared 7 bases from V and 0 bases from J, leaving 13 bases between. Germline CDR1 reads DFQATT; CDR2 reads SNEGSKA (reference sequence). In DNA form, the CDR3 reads TGCAGTGTCCCCCGCCAGAGCTCCTACGAGCAGTACTTC. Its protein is CSVPRQSSYEQYF.

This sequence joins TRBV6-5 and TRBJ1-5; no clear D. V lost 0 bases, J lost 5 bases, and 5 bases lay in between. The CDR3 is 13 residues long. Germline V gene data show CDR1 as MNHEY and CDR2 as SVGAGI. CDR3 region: CASSYSIDQPQHF. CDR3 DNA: TGTGCCAGCAGTTACTCGATCGATCAGCCCCAGCATTTT.

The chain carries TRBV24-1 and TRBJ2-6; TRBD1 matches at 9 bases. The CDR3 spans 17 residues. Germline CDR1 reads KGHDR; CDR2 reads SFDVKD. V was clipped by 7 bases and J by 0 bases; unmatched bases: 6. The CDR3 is CATSPGQGRSGANVLTF. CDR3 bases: TGTGCCACCAGCCCAGGACAGGGGCGCTCTGGGGCCAACGTCCTGACTTTC.

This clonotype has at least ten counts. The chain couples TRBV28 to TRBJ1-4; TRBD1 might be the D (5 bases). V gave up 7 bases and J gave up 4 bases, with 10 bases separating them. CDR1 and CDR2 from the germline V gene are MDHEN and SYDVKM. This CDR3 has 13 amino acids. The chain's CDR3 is CASMSGVNEKLFF. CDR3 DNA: TGTGCCAGCATGTCGGGGGTTAATGAAAAACTGTTTTTT.

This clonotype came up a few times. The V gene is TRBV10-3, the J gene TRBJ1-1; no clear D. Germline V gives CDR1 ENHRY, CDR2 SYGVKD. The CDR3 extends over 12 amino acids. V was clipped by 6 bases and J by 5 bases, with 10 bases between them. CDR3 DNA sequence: TGTGCCATCAGCCTACAGAGGACTGAAGCTTTCTTT. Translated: CAISLQRTEAFF.

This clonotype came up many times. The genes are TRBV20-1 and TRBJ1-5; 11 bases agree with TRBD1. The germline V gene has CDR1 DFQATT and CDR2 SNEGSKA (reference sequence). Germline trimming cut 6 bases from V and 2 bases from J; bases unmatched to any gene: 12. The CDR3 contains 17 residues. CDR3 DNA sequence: TGCAGTGCCCTCCGGGACAGGGGGTTATCGGGCAATCAGCCCCAGCATTTT. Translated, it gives CSALRDRGLSGNQPQHF.

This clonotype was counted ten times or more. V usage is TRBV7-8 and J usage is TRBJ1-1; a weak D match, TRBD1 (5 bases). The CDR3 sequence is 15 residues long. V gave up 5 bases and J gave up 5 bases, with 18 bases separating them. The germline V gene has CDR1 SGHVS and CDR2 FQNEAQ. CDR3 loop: CASSPRLPGRTEAFF. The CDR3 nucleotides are TGTGCCAGCAGCCCGAGGTTGCCAGGGCGGACTGAAGCTTTCTTT.

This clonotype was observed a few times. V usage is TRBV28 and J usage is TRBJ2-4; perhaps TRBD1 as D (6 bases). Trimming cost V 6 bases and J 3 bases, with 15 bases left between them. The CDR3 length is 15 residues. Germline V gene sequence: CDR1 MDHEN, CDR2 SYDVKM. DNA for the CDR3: TGTGCCAGCAGCCAGCGGACAGCTAACAAAAACATTCAGTACTTC. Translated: CASSQRTANKNIQYF.

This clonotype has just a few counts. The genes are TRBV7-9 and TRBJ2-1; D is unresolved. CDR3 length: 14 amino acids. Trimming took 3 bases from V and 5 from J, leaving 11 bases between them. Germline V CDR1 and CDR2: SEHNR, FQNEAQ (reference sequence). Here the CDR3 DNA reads TGTGCCAGCAGCTTTGTCGGTAGCAACAATGAGCAGTTCTTC. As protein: CASSFVGSNNEQFF.

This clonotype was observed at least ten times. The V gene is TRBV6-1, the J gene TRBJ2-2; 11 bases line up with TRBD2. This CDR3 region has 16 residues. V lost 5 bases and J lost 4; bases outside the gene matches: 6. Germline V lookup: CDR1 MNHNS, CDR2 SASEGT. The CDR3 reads CASSRTSGRGTGELFF. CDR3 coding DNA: TGTGCCAGCAGTAGGACTAGCGGGCGTGGCACCGGGGAGCTGTTTTTT.

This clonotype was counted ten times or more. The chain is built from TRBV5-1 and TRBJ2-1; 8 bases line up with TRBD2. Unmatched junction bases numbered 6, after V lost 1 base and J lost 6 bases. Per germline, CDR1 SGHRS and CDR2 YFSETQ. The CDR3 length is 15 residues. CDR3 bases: TGCGCCAGCAGCTTGTGGACGGGAGGGGGCAATGAGCAGTTCTTC. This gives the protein CASSLWTGGGNEQFF.

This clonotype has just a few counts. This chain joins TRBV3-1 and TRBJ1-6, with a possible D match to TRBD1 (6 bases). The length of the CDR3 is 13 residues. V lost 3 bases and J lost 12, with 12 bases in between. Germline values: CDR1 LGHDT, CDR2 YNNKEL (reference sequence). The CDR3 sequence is CASSQADRLPLHF. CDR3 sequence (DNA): TGTGCCAGCAGCCAGGCTGACAGGTTACCCCTCCACTTT. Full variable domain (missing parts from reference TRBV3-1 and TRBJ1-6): DTAVSQTPKYLVTQMGNDKSIKCEQNLGHDTMYWYKQDSKKFLKIMFSYNNKELIINETVPNRFSPKSPDKAHLNLHINSLELGDSAVYFCASSQADRLPLHFGNGTRLTVT.

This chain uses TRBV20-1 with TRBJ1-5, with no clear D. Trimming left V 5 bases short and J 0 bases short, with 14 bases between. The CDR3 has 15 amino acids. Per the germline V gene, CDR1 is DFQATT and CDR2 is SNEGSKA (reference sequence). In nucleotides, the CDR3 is TGCAGTGCTCCCACCCTACGGGGTAGCAATCAGCCCCAGCATTTT. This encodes CSAPTLRGSNQPQHF.

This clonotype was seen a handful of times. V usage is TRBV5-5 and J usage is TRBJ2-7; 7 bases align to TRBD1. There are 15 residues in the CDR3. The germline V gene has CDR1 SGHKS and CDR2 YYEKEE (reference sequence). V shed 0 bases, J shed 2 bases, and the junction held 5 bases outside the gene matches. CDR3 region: CASSLAGQETYEQYF. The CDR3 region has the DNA TGTGCCAGCAGCTTGGCAGGACAGGAAACCTACGAGCAGTACTTC.

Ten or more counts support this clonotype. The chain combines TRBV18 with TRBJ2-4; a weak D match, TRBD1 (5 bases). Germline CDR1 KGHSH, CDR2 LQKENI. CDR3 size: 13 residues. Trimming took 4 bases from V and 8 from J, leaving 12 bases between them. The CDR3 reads CASSQTVSDIQYF. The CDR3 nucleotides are TGTGCCAGCTCACAGACAGTATCGGACATTCAGTACTTC.

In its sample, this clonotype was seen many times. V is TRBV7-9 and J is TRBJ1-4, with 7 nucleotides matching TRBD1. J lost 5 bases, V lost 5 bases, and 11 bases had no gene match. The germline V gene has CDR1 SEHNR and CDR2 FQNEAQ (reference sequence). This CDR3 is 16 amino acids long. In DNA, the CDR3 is TGTGCCAGCAGCCTGACGTCCGGGACAGTGAATGAAAAACTGTTTTTT. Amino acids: CASSLTSGTVNEKLFF.

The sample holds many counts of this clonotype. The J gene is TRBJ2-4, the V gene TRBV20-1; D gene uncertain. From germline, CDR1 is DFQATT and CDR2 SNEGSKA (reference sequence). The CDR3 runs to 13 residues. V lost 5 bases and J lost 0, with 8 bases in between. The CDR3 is CSASGVAKNIQYF. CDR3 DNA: TGCAGTGCTTCGGGCGTAGCCAAAAACATTCAGTACTTC.

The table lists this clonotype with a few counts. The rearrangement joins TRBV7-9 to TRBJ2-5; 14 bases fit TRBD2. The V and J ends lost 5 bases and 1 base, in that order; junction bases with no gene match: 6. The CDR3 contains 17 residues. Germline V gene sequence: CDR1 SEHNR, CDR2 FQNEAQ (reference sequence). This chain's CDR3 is CASSPGTSGRGQETQYF. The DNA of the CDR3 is TGTGCCAGCAGCCCCGGGACTAGCGGGAGAGGCCAAGAGACCCAGTACTTC.

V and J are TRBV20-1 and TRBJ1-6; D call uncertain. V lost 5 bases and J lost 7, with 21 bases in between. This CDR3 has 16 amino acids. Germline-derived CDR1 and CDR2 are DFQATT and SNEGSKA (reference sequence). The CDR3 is CSARSPGGVGNSPLHF. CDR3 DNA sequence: TGCAGTGCTCGATCACCGGGAGGAGTGGGGAATTCACCCCTCCACTTT.

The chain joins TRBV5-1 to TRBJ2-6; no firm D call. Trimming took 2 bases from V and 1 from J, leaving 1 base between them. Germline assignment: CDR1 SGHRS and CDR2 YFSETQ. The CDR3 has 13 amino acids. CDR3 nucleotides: TGCGCCAGCAGCTTTTCTGGGGCCAACGTCCTGACTTTC. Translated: CASSFSGANVLTF.

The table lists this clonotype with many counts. CDR3 amino acids: CSARDLLTGGYTEAFF. Written as DNA, the CDR3 is TGCAGTGCTAGAGATCTGTTGACAGGGGGCTACACTGAAGCTTTCTTT. V usage is TRBV20-1 and J usage is TRBJ1-1; 10 bases agree with TRBD1. V dropped 0 bases and J dropped 3; count of bases not matched to a gene: 7. The CDR3 totals 16 residues. The V gene's germline CDR1 is DFQATT and CDR2 SNEGSKA (reference sequence).

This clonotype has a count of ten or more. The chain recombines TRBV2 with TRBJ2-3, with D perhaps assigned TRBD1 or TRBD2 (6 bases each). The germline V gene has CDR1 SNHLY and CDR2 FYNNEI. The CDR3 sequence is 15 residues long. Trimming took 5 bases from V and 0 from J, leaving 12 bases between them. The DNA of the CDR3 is TGTGCCAGCAGTCCGGGGGCCCATAGCACAGATACGCAGTATTTT. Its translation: CASSPGAHSTDTQYF.

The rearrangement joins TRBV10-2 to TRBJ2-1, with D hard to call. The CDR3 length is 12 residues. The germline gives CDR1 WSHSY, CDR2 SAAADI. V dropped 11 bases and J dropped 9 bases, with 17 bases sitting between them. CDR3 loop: CAGASETAEQFF. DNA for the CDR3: TGCGCCGGCGCCTCGGAGACCGCTGAGCAGTTCTTC.

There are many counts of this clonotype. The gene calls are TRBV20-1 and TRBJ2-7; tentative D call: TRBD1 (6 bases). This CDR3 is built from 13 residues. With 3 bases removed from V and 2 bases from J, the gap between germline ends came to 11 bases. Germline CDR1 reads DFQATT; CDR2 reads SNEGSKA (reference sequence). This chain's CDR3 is CSASKGTTYEQYF. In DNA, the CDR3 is TGCAGTGCTAGCAAAGGGACAACCTACGAGCAGTACTTC.